This T cell receptor beta chain was sequenced in a study of cytomegalovirus exposure and HLA in healthy donors. Study background: Earlier findings included 100 million to 130 million unique TCR beta sequences obtained from some 180 million T cells.

The primer mix had 60 Vbeta and 13 Jbeta primers. Generated by immunoSEQ multiplex PCR, the TCRdb table keeps only in-frame clones and is missing some. The sample records hundreds of thousands of clones, approximately 70% being singletons. The CDR3 extends over 14 amino acids. V was cut by 4 bases and J by 0 bases, with 8 bases left in between. Germline CDR1 reads SGDLS; CDR2 reads YYNGEE. With respect to this clone: The antigen is not known.

Study-wide results and limits: Several of the most significant clusters appeared, in a later analysis, to be linked to common viral pathogens. In vitro testing confirmed a few CMV-associated chains as specific for CMV antigens.

The source is a middle-aged man in good health and CMV-seropositive. The sample consisted of PBMCs. The J gene is TRBJ1-3, the V gene TRBV9; D remains unclear. DNA of the CDR3: TGTGCCAGCAGCTCGACTATCTCTGGAAACACCATATATTTT. Its protein is CASSSTISGNTIYF.